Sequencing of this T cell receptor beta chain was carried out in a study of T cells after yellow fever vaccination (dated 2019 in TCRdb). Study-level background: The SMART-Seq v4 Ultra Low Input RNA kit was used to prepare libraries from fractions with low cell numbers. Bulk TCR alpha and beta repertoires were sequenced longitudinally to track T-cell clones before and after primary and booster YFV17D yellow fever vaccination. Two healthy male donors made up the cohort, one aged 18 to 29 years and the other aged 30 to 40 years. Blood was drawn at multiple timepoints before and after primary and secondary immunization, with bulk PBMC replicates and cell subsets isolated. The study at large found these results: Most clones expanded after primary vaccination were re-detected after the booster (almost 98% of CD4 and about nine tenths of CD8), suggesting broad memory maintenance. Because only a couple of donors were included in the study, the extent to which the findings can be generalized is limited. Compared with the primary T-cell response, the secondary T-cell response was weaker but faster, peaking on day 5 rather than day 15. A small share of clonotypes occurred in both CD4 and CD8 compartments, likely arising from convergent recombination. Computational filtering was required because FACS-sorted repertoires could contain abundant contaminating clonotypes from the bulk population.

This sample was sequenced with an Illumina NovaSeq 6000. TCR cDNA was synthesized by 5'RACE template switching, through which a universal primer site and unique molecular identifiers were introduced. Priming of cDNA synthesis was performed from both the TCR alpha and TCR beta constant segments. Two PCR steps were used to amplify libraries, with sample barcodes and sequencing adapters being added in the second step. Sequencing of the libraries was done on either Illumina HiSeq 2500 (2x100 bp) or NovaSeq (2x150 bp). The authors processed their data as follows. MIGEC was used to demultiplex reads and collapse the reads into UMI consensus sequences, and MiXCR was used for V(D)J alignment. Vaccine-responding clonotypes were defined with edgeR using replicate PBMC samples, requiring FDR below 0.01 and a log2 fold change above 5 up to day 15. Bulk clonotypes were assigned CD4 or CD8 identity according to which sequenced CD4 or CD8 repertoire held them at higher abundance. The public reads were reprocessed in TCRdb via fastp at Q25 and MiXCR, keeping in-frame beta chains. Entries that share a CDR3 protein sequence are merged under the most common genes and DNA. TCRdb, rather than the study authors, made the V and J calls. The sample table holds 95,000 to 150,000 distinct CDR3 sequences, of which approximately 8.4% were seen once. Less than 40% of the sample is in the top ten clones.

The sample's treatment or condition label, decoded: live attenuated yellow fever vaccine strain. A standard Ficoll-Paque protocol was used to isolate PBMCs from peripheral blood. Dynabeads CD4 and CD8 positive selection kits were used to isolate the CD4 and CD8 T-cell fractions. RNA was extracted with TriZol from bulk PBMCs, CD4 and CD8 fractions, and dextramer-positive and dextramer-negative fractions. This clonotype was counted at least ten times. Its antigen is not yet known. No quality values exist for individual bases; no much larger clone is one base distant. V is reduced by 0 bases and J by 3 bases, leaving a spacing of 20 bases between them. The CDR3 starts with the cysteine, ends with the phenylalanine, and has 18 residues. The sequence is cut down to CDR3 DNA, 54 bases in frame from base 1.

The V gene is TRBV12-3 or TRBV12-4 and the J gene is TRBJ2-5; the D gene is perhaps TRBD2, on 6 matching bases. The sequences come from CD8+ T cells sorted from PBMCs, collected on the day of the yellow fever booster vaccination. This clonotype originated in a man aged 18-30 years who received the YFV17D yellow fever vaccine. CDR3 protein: CASSLARGGAPSEETQYF. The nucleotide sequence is TGTGCCAGCAGTTTAGCGCGTGGAGGGGCCCCCTCTGAAGAGACCCAGTACTTC.